This T cell receptor beta chain was sequenced during a study of radiotherapy plus CTLA-4 blockade in lung cancer. The table came from immunoSEQ multiplex PCR; TCRdb's copy has only in-frame clones and leaves some out. This sample has over 85,000 clones, with around 74% found just once. Study-wide results and caveats: Reports state that early shifts in blood T cell clones, with interferon-beta, best predicted response.

Comments on this clone: Its target is not known. Mismatch with germline at one junction end may stem from a read error.

Germline V gene lookup returns CDR1 SGHVS and CDR2 FNYEAQ. CDR3 length: 12 residues. Sequences were derived from peripheral blood, sampled from a patient treated with radiotherapy plus ipilimumab. This chain links TRBV7-6 with TRBJ1-1; 9 bases line up with TRBD1. The sequence was collected from a human donor with non-small cell lung cancer who had a partial response to radiotherapy plus ipilimumab. Some clones in this sample may be carry-over from other donors' samples. The CDR3 coding sequence is TGTGCCAGCAGCTGGGGGACAGGGTGGCTAGTCTTT. Translating it yields CASSWGTGWLVF.